This T cell receptor beta chain stems from a study of cytomegalovirus exposure and HLA in healthy donors. This clone was counted between two and nine times. What it binds is not known. This CDR3 is 15 amino acids long. Germline V gives CDR1 SGHDN, CDR2 FVKESK. V was clipped by 6 bases and J by 6 bases; unmatched bases: 10. Whole-study findings and limits: According to reports, the classifier identified cytomegalovirus status with high specificity and sensitivity.

Primers included in the PCR were 60 Vbeta and 13 Jbeta primers. Profiling relied on immunoSEQ multiplex PCR, and the TCRdb table lists in-frame clones only, not all of them. The sample carries 150,000 to 200,000 clones, approximately 65% recorded once. The sequence derives from a man aged 35 to 55 in good health and CMV-seronegative. J is TRBJ1-4 and V is TRBV14; 7 bases align to TRBD1. The sequencing input was PBMCs. The CDR3 DNA sequence: TGTGCCAGCAGTCAACGGGGGACAGCATATGAAAAACTGTTTTTT. This sequence encodes CASSQRGTAYEKLFF.